This T cell receptor (beta chain) appears in the sequencing data of a study of blood T cell repertoires in COVID-19. Donors in Cohort 3 counted as recovered after two negative PCRs, clearance, or symptom resolution. Trimming took 2 bases from V and 6 from J, leaving 8 bases between them. Germline CDR1 is MDHEN and CDR2 is SYDVKM. CDR3 size: 13 residues. Original processing notes: Amplification of reference gene primers was used by the study to estimate nucleated cell counts. Repertoires were generated with immunoSEQ multiplex PCR, while TCRdb's copy carries only in-frame clones and drops some. V, J and clone size are taken as reported in that table, and D and trimming were inferred from the DNA itself. The sample contains 160,000 or so clones, less than 85% of which appear only once.

This TCR came from a man in his 60s who had recovered from COVID-19. This chain joins TRBV28 and TRBJ2-1, with D uncertain. The material sequenced was PBMCs or T cells enriched from blood (not recorded which). The CDR3 nucleotides read TGTGCCAGCAGTTTAGAACACCCCAATGAGCAGTTCTTC. Protein product: CASSLEHPNEQFF.